These 12 T cell receptor beta chains were sequenced from one sample in a study of shared clonotypes between healthy human individuals. Repertoires were generated with immunoSEQ multiplex PCR, while TCRdb's copy carries only in-frame clones and drops some. The data show some 2 million clones, about 95% seen once. Naive CD8 populations comprised CD45RO-negative cells positively selected for CCR7, excluding terminally differentiated effector memory CD45RA+ cells. Sequenced sample: naive CD8+ T cells sorted from blood. These TCRs come from a man between 18 and 35 years old in good health.

The gene calls are TRBV5-8 and TRBJ1-4; D might be TRBD1 (5 bases). Germline CDR1 SGHTS, CDR2 YDEGEE. CDR3 length equals 16 residues. V shed 0 bases and J shed 3 bases, with 12 bases lying between them. CDR3 sequence reads: CASSLGSGGPNEKLFF. The CDR3 DNA follows: TGTGCCAGCAGCTTGGGATCTGGGGGTCCTAATGAAAAACTGTTTTTT. The whole variable domain, filled in from reference TRBV5-8 and TRBJ1-4, reads EAGVTQSPTHLIKTRGQQATLRCSPISGHTSVYWYQQALGLGLQFLLWYDEGEERNRGNFPPRFSGRQFPNYSSELNVNALELEDSALYLCASSLGSGGPNEKLFFGSGTQLSVL.

This chain connects TRBV14 to TRBJ2-7, with TRBD2 identical over 7 bases. The CDR3 totals 16 residues. V gave up 4 bases and J gave up 1 base; unmatched junction bases: 10. CDR1 is SGHDN, CDR2 FVKESK, per germline. The CDR3 bases are TGTGCCAGCAGCCTTCTTTCTAGCGGATGGTCCTACGAGCAGTACTTC. This codes for CASSLLSSGWSYEQYF. Full variable domain (remainder filled in from reference TRBV14 and TRBJ2-7): EAGVTQFPSHSVIEKGQTVTLRCDPISGHDNLYWYRRVMGKEIKFLLHFVKESKQDESGMPNNRFLAERTGGTYSTLKVQPAELEDSGVYFCASSLLSSGWSYEQYFGPGTRLTVT.

The chain is built from TRBV28 and TRBJ2-7; D might be TRBD1 or TRBD2, each matching 6 bases. The CDR3 sequence is 17 residues long. The germline V gene encodes CDR1 MDHEN and CDR2 SYDVKM. V was cut by 7 bases and J by 3 bases, with 25 bases left in between. This CDR3 reads CASTPGGGTSLNYEQYF. As DNA, the CDR3 is TGTGCCAGCACCCCTGGAGGGGGTACATCTTTAAACTACGAGCAGTACTTC.

The chain carries TRBV9 and TRBJ2-7; 8 bases map to TRBD1. V was clipped by 4 bases and J by 3 bases; unmatched bases: 9. Germline CDR1 is SGDLS and CDR2 is YYNGEE. This CDR3 is 15 amino acids long. This CDR3 is CASSLGPGQVYEQYF. The CDR3 DNA reads as TGTGCCAGCAGCTTGGGTCCGGGACAGGTCTACGAGCAGTACTTC.

The V gene is TRBV4-1, the J gene TRBJ2-1, with D uncertain. V lost 0 bases to trimming and J lost 5 bases, with 8 bases between them. This CDR3 is built from 14 residues. The germline gives CDR1 MGHRA, CDR2 YSYEKL. CDR3 sequence reads: CASSQDLPNNEQFF. The CDR3 DNA follows: TGCGCCAGCAGCCAAGATTTACCAAACAATGAGCAGTTCTTC.

The J gene is TRBJ2-7, the V gene TRBV11-2; D not certain. V was shortened by 1 base and J by 0 bases, with 10 bases between the two germline ends. CDR3 length: 15 amino acids. CDR1 is SGHAT, CDR2 FQNNGV, per germline. This CDR3 reads CASSLAFGNSYEQYF. The CDR3 region has the DNA TGTGCCAGCAGCTTAGCCTTTGGAAACTCCTACGAGCAGTACTTC.

This chain joins TRBV4-1 and TRBJ2-7; 7 positions agree with TRBD2. CDR1 and CDR2 (germline): MGHRA, YSYEKL. J gave up 5 bases and V 0 bases, and 7 bases lay outside the gene matches. The CDR3 is made up of 15 amino acids. The CDR3 nucleotides are TGCGCCAGCAGCCAAGACCCTAGCGGTAAAAACGAGCAGTACTTC. It specifies CASSQDPSGKNEQYF.

The chain uses TRBV5-6 and TRBJ2-7; 7 bases match TRBD2. CDR3 length equals 14 residues. The trim removed 2 bases at V and 3 bases at J, leaving 5 bases unmatched. Germline loops: CDR1 SGHDT, CDR2 YYEEEE. CDR3 bases: TGTGCCAGCAGCTTCGGGCTAGCGGTCTACGAGCAGTACTTC. It is translated as CASSFGLAVYEQYF. Filled out from reference TRBV5-6 and TRBJ2-7, the complete variable domain reads DAGVTQSPTHLIKTRGQQVTLRCSPKSGHDTVSWYQQALGQGPQFIFQYYEEEERQRGNFPDRFSGHQFPNYSSELNVNALLLGDSALYLCASSFGLAVYEQYFGPGTRLTVT.

Note on this clone: The same CDR3 also results from other DNA sequences found in this sample. The chain couples TRBV7-9 to TRBJ1-1, with 9 bases identical to TRBD1. CDR1 and CDR2 from the germline V gene are SEHNR and FQNEAQ (reference sequence). The CDR3 loop spans 14 amino acids. V lost 6 bases to trimming and J lost 4 bases; unmatched junction nucleotides: 6. The CDR3 spells CASSSGQGITEAFF. The CDR3 nucleotides read TGTGCCAGCAGTTCCGGACAGGGGATCACTGAAGCTTTCTTT. The entire variable domain, with the rest obtained from reference TRBV7-9 and TRBJ1-1, is as follows: DTGVSQNPRHKITKRGQNVTFRCDPISEHNRLYWYRQTLGQGPEFLTYFQNEAQLEKSRLLSDRFSAERPKGSFSTLEIQRTEQGDSAMYLCASSSGQGITEAFFGQGTRLTVV.

The gene calls are TRBV6-4 and TRBJ1-1; a weak D match, TRBD1 (6 bases). The ends were cut back, 5 bases at V and 1 base at J, with 8 bases in the middle. CDR1 and CDR2 (germline): MRHNA, SNTAGT. The CDR3 extends over 13 amino acids. CDR3 protein: CASSRQANTEAFF. The CDR3 DNA reads as TGTGCCAGCAGTAGACAGGCGAACACTGAAGCTTTCTTT.

This sequence joins TRBV28 and TRBJ1-6, with TRBD1 identical over 9 bases. This CDR3 has 15 amino acids. V shed 5 bases, J shed 6 bases, and the junction held 5 bases outside the gene matches. From germline, CDR1 is MDHEN and CDR2 SYDVKM. The CDR3 loop reads CASSGLTGGNSPLHF. For the CDR3, the DNA is TGTGCCAGCAGTGGGTTGACAGGGGGTAATTCACCCCTCCACTTT.

The V gene is TRBV10-3, the J gene TRBJ2-6; 7 bases are a match to TRBD1. The CDR3 covers 20 residues. V lost 0 bases, J lost 2 bases, and 13 bases stayed unmatched. Germline CDR1 is ENHRY and CDR2 is SYGVKD. CDR3 in amino acids: CAISESIAGTAPPGANVLTF. In DNA form, the CDR3 reads TGTGCCATCAGTGAGTCGATCGCAGGGACAGCTCCTCCTGGGGCCAACGTCCTGACTTTC.